This T cell receptor beta chain was captured by sequencing in a study of low-dose radiotherapy and immunotherapy resistance in tumors. Ipilimumab, nivolumab, aspirin, low-dose cyclophosphamide and low-dose radiotherapy were administered to donors. Germline assignment: CDR1 DFQATT and CDR2 SNEGSKA (reference sequence). This CDR3 contains 17 residues. V was shortened by 6 bases and J by 2 bases, with 23 bases between the two germline ends. cDNA synthesis used a TRAV/TRBV-specific primer set for both chains. A roughly 22-cycle PCR with a constant-region primer and V-primer adapter amplified TCRs. In vitro transcription was used to amplify the isolated mRNA. In TCRdb, the reads were re-called with MiXCR into one record per CDR3 protein. Here the sample spans 6,000 to 6,500 distinct CDR3 sequences, around 83% being singletons.

The source of this sequence is a human donor with advanced metastatic prostate, ovarian, gallbladder or colorectal cancer (not recorded which). This table probably holds off-target reads from a library built for another chain. The chain joins TRBV20-1 to TRBJ1-5; no definite D call. Here the CDR3 DNA reads TGCAGTGCCCAGAGATCTGCCGGCAGCTATGGCAATCAGCCCCAGCATTTT. Protein sequence: CSAQRSAGSYGNQPQHF.